This T cell receptor beta chain was captured by sequencing in a study of glioma-infiltrating T cells. Using RNA template, CDR3s of TCR alpha and beta were amplified with iRepertoire arm-PCR. MiXCR was run by TCRdb on the multiplex PCR reads, yielding one entry per CDR3 protein. The table lists about 93,000 distinct CDR3 sequences, roughly 40% of them singletons. CDR1 and CDR2 from the germline V gene are SEHNR and FQNEAQ (reference sequence). This CDR3 spans 17 amino acids. Trimming pared 4 bases from V and 2 bases from J, leaving 17 bases between. Many counts were recorded for this clonotype. The chain carries TRBV7-9 and TRBJ2-2, with TRBD1 as a possible D gene (6 bases). Sequences were obtained from glioma tissue, nonneoplastic brain tissue, or PBMCs (not recorded which). The clonotype was recovered from a human donor with low-grade glioma or glioblastoma, undergoing nonglioma brain surgery, or in good health (not recorded which). The CDR3 DNA sequence: TGTGCCAGCAGCTCTCCTACAGGGATTAGCAACACCGGGGAGCTGTTTTTT. Encoded protein: CASSSPTGISNTGELFF.